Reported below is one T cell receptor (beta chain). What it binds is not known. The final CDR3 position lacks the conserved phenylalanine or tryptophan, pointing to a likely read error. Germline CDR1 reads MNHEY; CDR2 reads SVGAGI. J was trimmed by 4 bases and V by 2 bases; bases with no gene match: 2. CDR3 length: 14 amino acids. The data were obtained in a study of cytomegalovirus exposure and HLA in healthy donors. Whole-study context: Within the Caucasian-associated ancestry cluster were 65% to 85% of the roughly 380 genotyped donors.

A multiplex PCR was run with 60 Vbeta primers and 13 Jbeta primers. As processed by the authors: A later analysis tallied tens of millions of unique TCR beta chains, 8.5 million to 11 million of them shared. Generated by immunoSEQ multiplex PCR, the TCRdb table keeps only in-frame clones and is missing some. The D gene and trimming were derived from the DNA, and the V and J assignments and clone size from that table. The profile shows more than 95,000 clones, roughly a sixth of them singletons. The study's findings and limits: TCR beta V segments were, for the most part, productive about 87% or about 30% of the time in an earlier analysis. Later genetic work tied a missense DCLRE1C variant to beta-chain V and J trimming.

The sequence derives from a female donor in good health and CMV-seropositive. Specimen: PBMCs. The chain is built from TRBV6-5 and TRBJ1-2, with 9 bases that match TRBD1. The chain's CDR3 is CASSYDRGVYGYTV. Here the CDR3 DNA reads TGTGCCAGCAGTTACGACAGGGGGGTCTATGGCTACACCGTC.